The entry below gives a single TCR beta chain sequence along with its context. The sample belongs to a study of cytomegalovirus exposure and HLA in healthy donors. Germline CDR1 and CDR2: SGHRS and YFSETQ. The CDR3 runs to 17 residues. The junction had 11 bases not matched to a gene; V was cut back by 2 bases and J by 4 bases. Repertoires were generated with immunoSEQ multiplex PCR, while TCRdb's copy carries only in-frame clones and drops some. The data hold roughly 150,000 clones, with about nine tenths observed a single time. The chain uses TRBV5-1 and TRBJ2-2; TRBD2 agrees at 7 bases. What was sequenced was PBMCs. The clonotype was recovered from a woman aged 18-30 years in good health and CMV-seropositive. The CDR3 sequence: CASSFTSGLSITGELFF. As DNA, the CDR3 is TGCGCCAGCAGCTTCACCTCGGGACTATCGATCACCGGGGAGCTGTTTTTT. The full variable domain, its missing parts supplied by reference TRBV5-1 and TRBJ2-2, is KAGVTQTPRYLIKTRGQQVTLSCSPISGHRSVSWYQQTPGQGLQFLFEYFSETQRNKGNFPGRFSGRQFSNSRSEMNVSTLELGDSALYLCASSFTSGLSITGELFFGEGSRLTVL.